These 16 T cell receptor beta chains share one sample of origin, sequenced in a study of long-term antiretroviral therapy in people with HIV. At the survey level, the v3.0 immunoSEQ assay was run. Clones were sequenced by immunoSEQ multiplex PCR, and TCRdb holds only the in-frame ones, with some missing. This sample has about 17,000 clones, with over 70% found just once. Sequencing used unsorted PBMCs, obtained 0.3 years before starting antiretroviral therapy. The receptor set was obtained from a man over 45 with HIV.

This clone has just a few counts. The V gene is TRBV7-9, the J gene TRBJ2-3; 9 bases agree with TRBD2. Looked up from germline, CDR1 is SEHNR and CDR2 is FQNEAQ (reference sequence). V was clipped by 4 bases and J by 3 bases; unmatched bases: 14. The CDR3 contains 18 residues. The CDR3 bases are TGTGCCAGCAGCTCTCACGGGGTAGCGGGGGAGGTAACAGATACGCAGTATTTT. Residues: CASSSHGVAGEVTDTQYF.

CDR3 DNA sequence: TGTGCCAGCAGCTCCCGTCGTCAGGCGGGGAACACTGAAGCTTTCTTT. Translated: CASSSRRQAGNTEAFF. The chain carries TRBV7-9 and TRBJ1-1; D is ambiguous. Trimming stripped 4 bases from V and 1 base from J, with 16 bases between. CDR3 length: 16 residues. CDR1 SEHNR and CDR2 FQNEAQ come from the germline V gene (reference sequence).

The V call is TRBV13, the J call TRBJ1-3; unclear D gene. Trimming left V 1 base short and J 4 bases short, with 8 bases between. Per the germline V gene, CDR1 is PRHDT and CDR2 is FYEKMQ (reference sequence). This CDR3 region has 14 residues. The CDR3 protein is CASSLALVGNTIYF. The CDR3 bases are TGTGCCAGCAGCTTAGCTCTTGTAGGAAACACCATATATTTT.

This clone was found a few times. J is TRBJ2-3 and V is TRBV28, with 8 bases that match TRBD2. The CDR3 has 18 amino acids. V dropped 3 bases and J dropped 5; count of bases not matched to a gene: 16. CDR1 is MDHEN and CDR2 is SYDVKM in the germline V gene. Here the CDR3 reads CASSFGLAGRRVIDTQYF. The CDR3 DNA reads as TGTGCCAGCAGTTTCGGTTTAGCGGGGAGGAGGGTGATAGATACGCAGTATTTT.

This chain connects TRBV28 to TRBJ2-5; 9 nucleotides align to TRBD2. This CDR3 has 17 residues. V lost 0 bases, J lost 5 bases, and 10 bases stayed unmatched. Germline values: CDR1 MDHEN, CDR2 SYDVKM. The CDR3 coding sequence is TGTGCCAGCAGTTTATGGGGGCTAGCGGGACGGTATGAGACCCAGTACTTC. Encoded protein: CASSLWGLAGRYETQYF.

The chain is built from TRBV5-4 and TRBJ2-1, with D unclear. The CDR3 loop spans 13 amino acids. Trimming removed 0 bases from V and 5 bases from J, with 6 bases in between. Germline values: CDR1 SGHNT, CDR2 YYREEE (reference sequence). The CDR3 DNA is TGTGCCAGCAGCTTGGAAGTGAACAATGAGCAGTTCTTC. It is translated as CASSLEVNNEQFF.

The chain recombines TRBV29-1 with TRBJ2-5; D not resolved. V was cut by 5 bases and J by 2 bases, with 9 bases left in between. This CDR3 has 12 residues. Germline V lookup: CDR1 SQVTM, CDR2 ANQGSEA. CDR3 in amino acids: CSVKVVQETQYF. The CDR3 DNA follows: TGCAGCGTTAAGGTGGTGCAAGAGACCCAGTACTTC.

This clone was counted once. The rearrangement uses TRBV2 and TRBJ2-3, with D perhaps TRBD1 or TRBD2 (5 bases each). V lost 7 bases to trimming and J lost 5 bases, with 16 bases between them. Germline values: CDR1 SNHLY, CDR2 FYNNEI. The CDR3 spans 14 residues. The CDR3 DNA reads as TGTGCCAGCAAGGACTCCAGGGCGGGAGATACGCAGTATTTT. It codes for CASKDSRAGDTQYF.

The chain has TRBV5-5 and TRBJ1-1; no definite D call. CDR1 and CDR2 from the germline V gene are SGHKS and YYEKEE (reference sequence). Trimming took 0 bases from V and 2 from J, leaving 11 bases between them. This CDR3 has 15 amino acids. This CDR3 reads CASSLGPGGNTEAFF. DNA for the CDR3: TGTGCCAGCAGCTTGGGACCAGGAGGAAACACTGAAGCTTTCTTT.

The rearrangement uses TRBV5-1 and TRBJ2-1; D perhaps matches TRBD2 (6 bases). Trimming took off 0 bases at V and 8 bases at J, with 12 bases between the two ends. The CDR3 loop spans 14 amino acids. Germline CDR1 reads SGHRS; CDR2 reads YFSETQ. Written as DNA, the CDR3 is TGCGCCAGCAGCTTGGTTGGGGGACTGGATGAGCAGTTCTTC. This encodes CASSLVGGLDEQFF.

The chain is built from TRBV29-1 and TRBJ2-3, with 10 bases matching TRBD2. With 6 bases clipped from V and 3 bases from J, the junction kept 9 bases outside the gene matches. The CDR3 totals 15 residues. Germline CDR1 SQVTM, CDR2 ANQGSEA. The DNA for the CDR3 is TGCAGCGTGCTTAGCGGGAGGTGGACAACAGATACGCAGTATTTT. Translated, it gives CSVLSGRWTTDTQYF.

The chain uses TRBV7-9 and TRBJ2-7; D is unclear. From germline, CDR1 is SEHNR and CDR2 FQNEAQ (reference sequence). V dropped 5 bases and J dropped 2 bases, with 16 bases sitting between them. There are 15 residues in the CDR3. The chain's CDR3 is CASSPYLATTYEQYF. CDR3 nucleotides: TGTGCCAGCAGCCCCTATTTAGCAACAACCTACGAGCAGTACTTC.

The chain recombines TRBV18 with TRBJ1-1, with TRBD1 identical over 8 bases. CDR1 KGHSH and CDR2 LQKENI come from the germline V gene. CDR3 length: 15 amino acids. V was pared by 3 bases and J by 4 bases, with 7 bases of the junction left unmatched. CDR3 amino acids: CASSPQTGASTEAFF. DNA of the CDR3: TGTGCCAGCTCACCTCAGACAGGGGCGTCCACTGAAGCTTTCTTT.

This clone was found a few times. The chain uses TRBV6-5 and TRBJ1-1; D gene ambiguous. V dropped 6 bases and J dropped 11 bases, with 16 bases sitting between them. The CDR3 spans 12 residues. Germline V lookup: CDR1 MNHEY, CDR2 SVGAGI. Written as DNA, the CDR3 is TGTGCCAGCAGAACCGGGGAAACGAGGGCTTTCTTT. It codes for CASRTGETRAFF.

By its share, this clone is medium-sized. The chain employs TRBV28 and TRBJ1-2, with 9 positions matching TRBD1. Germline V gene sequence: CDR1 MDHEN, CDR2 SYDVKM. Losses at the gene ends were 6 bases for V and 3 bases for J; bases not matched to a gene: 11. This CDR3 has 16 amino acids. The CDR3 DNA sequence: TGTGCCAGCAGGTCGACAGGGGGGACATGGGACTATGGCTACACCTTC. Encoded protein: CASRSTGGTWDYGYTF.

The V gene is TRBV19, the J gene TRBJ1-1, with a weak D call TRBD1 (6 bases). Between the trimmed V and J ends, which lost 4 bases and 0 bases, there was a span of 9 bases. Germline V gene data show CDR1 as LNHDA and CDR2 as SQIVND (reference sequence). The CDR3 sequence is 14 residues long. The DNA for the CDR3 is TGTGCCAGTAGTAAGGGGGGGATGAACACTGAAGCTTTCTTT. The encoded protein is CASSKGGMNTEAFF.